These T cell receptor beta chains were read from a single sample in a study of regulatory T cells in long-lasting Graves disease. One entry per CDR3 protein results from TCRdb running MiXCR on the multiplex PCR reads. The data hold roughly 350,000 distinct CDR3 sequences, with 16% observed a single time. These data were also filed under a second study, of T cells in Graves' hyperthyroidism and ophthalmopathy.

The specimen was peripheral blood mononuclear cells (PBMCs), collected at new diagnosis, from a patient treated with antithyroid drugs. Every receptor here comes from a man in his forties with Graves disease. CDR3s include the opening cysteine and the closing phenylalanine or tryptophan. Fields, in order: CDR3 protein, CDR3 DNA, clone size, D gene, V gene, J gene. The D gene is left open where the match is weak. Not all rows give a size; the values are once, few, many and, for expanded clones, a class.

cdr3_aa: CSAGFMAETQYF; cdr3_nt: TGCAGTGCGGGTTTTATGGCAGAGACCCAGTACTTC; clone_size: many; d_call: NA; v_call: TRBV20-1; j_call: TRBJ2-5
cdr3_aa: CASSTSADEQFF; cdr3_nt: TGTGCCAGCAGCACTAGCGCCGATGAGCAGTTCTTC; clone_size: many; d_call: TRBD2; v_call: TRBV6-2/TRBV6-3; j_call: TRBJ2-1
cdr3_aa: CASRRGGSVEKLFF; cdr3_nt: TGTGCCAGCAGGAGAGGGGGTTCTGTTGAAAAACTGTTTTTT; clone_size: many; d_call: NA; v_call: TRBV5-6; j_call: TRBJ1-4
cdr3_aa: CASSPPGTGGYEQYF; cdr3_nt: TGTGCCAGCAGCCCCCCCGGGACAGGGGGCTACGAGCAGTACTTC; clone_size: many; d_call: TRBD1; v_call: TRBV9; j_call: TRBJ2-7
cdr3_aa: CASSLGAGYSNTEAFF; cdr3_nt: TGTGCCAGCAGCTTAGGGGCGGGGTATTCGAACACTGAAGCTTTCTTT; clone_size: few; d_call: NA; v_call: TRBV7-9; j_call: TRBJ1-1
cdr3_aa: CASSPRQGDSNQPQHF; cdr3_nt: TGTGCCAGCAGCCCAAGACAGGGAGATAGCAATCAGCCCCAGCATTTT; clone_size: NA; d_call: TRBD1; v_call: TRBV2; j_call: TRBJ1-5
cdr3_aa: CASSSGQGGETQYF; cdr3_nt: TGTGCCAGCAGTTCCGGACAGGGGGGAGAGACCCAGTACTTC; clone_size: many; d_call: TRBD1; v_call: TRBV2; j_call: TRBJ2-5
cdr3_aa: CASSLMTGNSPLHF; cdr3_nt: TGTGCCAGCAGCTTGATGACGGGAAATTCACCCCTCCACTTT; clone_size: many; d_call: NA; v_call: TRBV5-1; j_call: TRBJ1-6
cdr3_aa: CAGETGGSEAFF; cdr3_nt: TGTGCCGGAGAAACAGGGGGGTCTGAAGCTTTCTTT; clone_size: many; d_call: TRBD1; v_call: TRBV28; j_call: TRBJ1-1
cdr3_aa: CASSPRLGTGTGELFF; cdr3_nt: TGTGCCAGCAGCCCAAGGTTAGGGACAGGGACCGGGGAGCTGTTTTTT; clone_size: many; d_call: TRBD1; v_call: TRBV12-3/TRBV12-4; j_call: TRBJ2-2
cdr3_aa: CASGDRGNTGELFF; cdr3_nt: TGTGCTAGTGGAGACAGGGGGAACACCGGGGAGCTGTTTTTT; clone_size: many; d_call: TRBD1; v_call: TRBV12-5; j_call: TRBJ2-2
cdr3_aa: CASSLAGVPETQYF; cdr3_nt: TGTGCCAGCAGCTTAGCAGGCGTCCCAGAGACCCAGTACTTC; clone_size: NA; d_call: NA; v_call: TRBV7-6; j_call: TRBJ2-5
cdr3_aa: CAISAAGEEKLFF; cdr3_nt: TGTGCCATCAGTGCGGCAGGGGAAGAAAAACTGTTTTTT; clone_size: many; d_call: NA; v_call: TRBV10-3; j_call: TRBJ1-4
cdr3_aa: CAWSVLGGQNTEAFF; cdr3_nt: TGTGCCTGGAGTGTACTAGGTGGGCAGAACACTGAAGCTTTCTTT; clone_size: many; d_call: NA; v_call: TRBV30; j_call: TRBJ1-1
cdr3_aa: CASSPHNSNQPQHF; cdr3_nt: TGTGCCAGCAGTCCGCATAATAGCAATCAGCCCCAGCATTTT; clone_size: many; d_call: NA; v_call: TRBV12-3/TRBV12-4; j_call: TRBJ1-5
cdr3_aa: CASSLQGTGSEKLFF; cdr3_nt: TGTGCCAGCAGCTTACAAGGGACAGGGTCTGAAAAACTGTTTTTT; clone_size: NA; d_call: TRBD1; v_call: TRBV7-2; j_call: TRBJ1-4
cdr3_aa: CASSWTSRGIYEQYF; cdr3_nt: TGTGCCAGCAGCTGGACTAGCAGGGGGATTTACGAGCAGTACTTC; clone_size: NA; d_call: NA; v_call: TRBV5-4; j_call: TRBJ2-7
cdr3_aa: CASSPIGQLTGELFF; cdr3_nt: TGTGCCAGCTCACCAATCGGGCAGCTCACCGGGGAGCTGTTTTTT; clone_size: many; d_call: NA; v_call: TRBV18; j_call: TRBJ2-2
cdr3_aa: CASSIPDRVYGYTF; cdr3_nt: TGTGCCAGCAGCATCCCGGACAGGGTCTATGGCTACACCTTC; clone_size: few; d_call: TRBD1; v_call: TRBV28; j_call: TRBJ1-2
cdr3_aa: CASSHASAFNEQFF; cdr3_nt: TGTGCCAGCAGCCATGCTAGCGCCTTCAATGAGCAGTTCTTC; clone_size: few; d_call: NA; v_call: TRBV7-6; j_call: TRBJ2-1
cdr3_aa: CASSFSTPTGELFF; cdr3_nt: TGCGCCAGCAGCTTCAGTACCCCCACCGGGGAGCTGTTTTTT; clone_size: NA; d_call: NA; v_call: TRBV5-1; j_call: TRBJ2-2
cdr3_aa: CAISDLGGQGNEQYF; cdr3_nt: TGTGCCATCAGTGATCTCGGGGGACAGGGGAACGAGCAGTACTTC; clone_size: few; d_call: TRBD1; v_call: TRBV10-3; j_call: TRBJ2-7